Shown below are 28 T cell receptor beta chains from a single sample sequenced in a study of blood T cell repertoires in COVID-19. Assay: immunoSEQ multiplex PCR; the TCRdb copy retains only in-frame clones and omits some. The table includes 86,000 or so clones, roughly 86% detected once. The material sequenced was peripheral blood. The receptors were gathered from a woman at least 80 years old with acute or convalescent COVID-19.

V gene TRBV5-1 combines with J gene TRBJ2-3; D perhaps matches TRBD1 (5 bases). The V gene lost 0 bases and the J gene lost 6 bases, with 14 bases spanning the gap. Germline V gives CDR1 SGHRS, CDR2 YFSETQ. The CDR3 extends over 15 amino acids. CDR3: CASSLEGFARDTQYF. CDR3 nucleotide sequence: TGCGCCAGCAGCTTGGAGGGGTTTGCTCGGGATACGCAGTATTTT.

The chain is built from TRBV2 and TRBJ2-1; TRBD2 aligns across 9 bases. The length of the CDR3 is 16 residues. Trimming cost V 1 base and J 7 bases; bases outside gene matches: 8. Per germline, CDR1 SNHLY and CDR2 FYNNEI. The CDR3: CASSEEGLAGPNEQFF. DNA for the CDR3: TGTGCCAGCAGTGAAGAGGGGCTAGCGGGGCCAAATGAGCAGTTCTTC.

This clone showed up just a few times. The chain recombines TRBV24-1 with TRBJ2-2; D gene unclear. The CDR3 is 14 amino acids. Trimming shortened V by 4 bases and J by 4 bases, and 9 bases separated the two germline ends. Germline lookup yields CDR1 KGHDR and CDR2 SFDVKD. Here the CDR3 reads CATSEPGSTGELFF. Written as DNA, the CDR3 is TGTGCCACCAGTGAGCCAGGAAGCACCGGGGAGCTGTTTTTT.

V gene TRBV6-1 combines with J gene TRBJ2-2; perhaps TRBD2 as D (6 bases). Germline assignment: CDR1 MNHNS and CDR2 SASEGT. This CDR3 has 17 amino acids. V was trimmed by 4 bases and J by 1 base, leaving 16 bases between them. CDR3 coding DNA: TGTGCCAGCAGTGTGAAGGGAGGACCGAGGAACACCGGGGAGCTGTTTTTT. Protein sequence: CASSVKGGPRNTGELFF.

The gene calls are TRBV10-3 and TRBJ1-1; tentative D call: TRBD1 (6 bases). CDR1 and CDR2 (germline): ENHRY, SYGVKD. Trimming removed 8 bases from V and 1 base from J, with 8 bases in between. The CDR3 covers 12 residues. CDR3 amino acids: CAIQQGNTEAFF. The CDR3 DNA is TGTGCCATCCAACAGGGGAACACTGAAGCTTTCTTT.

The chain couples TRBV4-2 to TRBJ2-3, with D tentatively TRBD1 (5 bases). The CDR3 consists of 15 residues. Germline V gene lookup returns CDR1 LGHNA and CDR2 YNFKEQ. V lost 4 bases to trimming and J lost 0 bases, with 11 bases between them. The CDR3 spells CASSPRQGSTDTQYF. CDR3 nucleotide sequence: TGTGCCAGCAGCCCACGTCAGGGAAGCACAGATACGCAGTATTTT.

V usage is TRBV6-5 and J usage is TRBJ1-1; possible D gene TRBD1, 5 bases. V was pared by 7 bases and J by 6 bases, with 15 bases between. The germline gives CDR1 MNHEY, CDR2 SVGAGI. This CDR3 is built from 13 residues. The CDR3 sequence is CASNHRGGAEAFF. CDR3 nucleotides: TGTGCCAGCAATCACCGGGGGGGGGCTGAAGCTTTCTTT.

The V gene is TRBV28, the J gene TRBJ1-5; 7 bases map to TRBD1. V lost 4 bases, J lost 4 bases, and 10 bases stayed unmatched. The CDR3 spans 16 residues. CDR1 MDHEN and CDR2 SYDVKM come from the germline V gene. The CDR3 bases are TGTGCCAGCAGTTGGGTACAGGGGCGACAAAATCAGCCCCAGCATTTT. Protein: CASSWVQGRQNQPQHF. Using reference TRBV28 and TRBJ1-5 for the parts outside the CDR3, the full variable domain is DVKVTQSSRYLVKRTGEKVFLECVQDMDHENMFWYRQDPGLGLRLIYFSYDVKMKEKGDIPEGYSVSREKKERFSLILESASTNQTSMYLCASSWVQGRQNQPQHFGDGTRLSIL.

The rearrangement joins TRBV5-5 to TRBJ1-6; no clear D gene. V was cut by 0 bases and J by 9 bases, with 7 bases left in between. This CDR3 comprises 13 residues. Germline CDR1 SGHKS, CDR2 YYEKEE (reference sequence). The CDR3 is CASSLDRGSPLHF. Here the CDR3 DNA reads TGTGCCAGCAGCTTGGATCGGGGTTCACCCCTCCACTTT.

This chain joins TRBV27 and TRBJ1-6; TRBD1 matches at 7 bases. With V trimmed by 2 bases and J by 5 bases, 6 bases remained unmatched. Germline-derived CDR1 and CDR2 are MNHEY and SMNVEV (reference sequence). This CDR3 spans 16 amino acids. The CDR3 region is CASSLVGGWDNSPLHF. The CDR3 bases are TGTGCCAGCAGTTTAGTAGGGGGCTGGGATAATTCACCCCTCCACTTT.

The chain joins TRBV5-1 to TRBJ2-1; 7 bases match TRBD1. This CDR3 has 14 amino acids. Germline-derived CDR1 and CDR2 are SGHRS and YFSETQ. With V trimmed by 4 bases and J by 2 bases, 3 bases remained unmatched. CDR3 coding DNA: TGCGCCAGCAGCCGGGACAGCCCCTACAATGAGCAGTTCTTC. Amino acid sequence: CASSRDSPYNEQFF. The variable domain in full, completed from reference TRBV5-1 and TRBJ2-1, reads KAGVTQTPRYLIKTRGQQVTLSCSPISGHRSVSWYQQTPGQGLQFLFEYFSETQRNKGNFPGRFSGRQFSNSRSEMNVSTLELGDSALYLCASSRDSPYNEQFFGPGTRLTVL.

The rearrangement uses TRBV7-9 and TRBJ1-1, with 8 bases identical to TRBD1. This CDR3 has 14 amino acids. Per the germline V gene, CDR1 is SEHNR and CDR2 is FQNEAQ (reference sequence). The ends lost 5 bases at V and 0 bases at J; junction bases unmatched: 2. CDR3 DNA sequence: TGTGCCAGCAGCCGGACAGGGCTGAACACTGAAGCTTTCTTT. Translated: CASSRTGLNTEAFF.

V usage is TRBV7-6 and J usage is TRBJ1-3; D uncertain. The length of the CDR3 is 20 residues. Germline CDR1 and CDR2: SGHVS and FNYEAQ. Trimming removed 3 bases from V and 0 bases from J, with 24 bases in between. The CDR3 nucleotides read TGTGCCAGCAGCTTTTCCACCCTCCTCGACGGGAGAGCCTCTGGAAACACCATATATTTT. This encodes CASSFSTLLDGRASGNTIYF.

This chain joins TRBV5-4 and TRBJ1-1; 9 bases agree with TRBD1. V was clipped by 3 bases and J by 8 bases; unmatched bases: 5. The CDR3 sequence is 13 residues long. From germline, CDR1 is SGHNT and CDR2 YYREEE (reference sequence). This chain's CDR3 is CASSSGQGKEAFF. The DNA for the CDR3 is TGTGCCAGCAGCTCCGGACAGGGGAAAGAAGCTTTCTTT.

Concerning this clone: This specimen includes other DNA sequences encoding the same CDR3. The chain uses TRBV19 and TRBJ2-5, with 11 bases fitting TRBD2. The V and J ends lost 6 bases and 2 bases, in that order; junction bases with no gene match: 5. The CDR3 runs 15 residues. Germline lookup yields CDR1 LNHDA and CDR2 SQIVND (reference sequence). In nucleotides, the CDR3 is TGTGCCAGTAGCCTCACTAGCGGGGGACAAGAGACCCAGTACTTC. Translated: CASSLTSGGQETQYF.

This chain uses TRBV3-1 (or the pseudogene TRBV3-2) with TRBJ2-2, with 8 bases lining up with TRBD1. The CDR3 totals 16 residues. The germline V gene has CDR1 LGHDT and CDR2 YNNKEL (reference sequence). V was pared by 4 bases and J by 3 bases, with 7 bases of the junction left unmatched. This chain's CDR3 is CASSRTQGADTGELFF. The CDR3 nucleotides are TGTGCCAGCAGCCGGACCCAGGGGGCGGACACCGGGGAGCTGTTTTTT.

The chain links TRBV5-1 to TRBJ2-7; 10 nucleotides match TRBD2. J was trimmed by 7 bases and V by 4 bases; bases with no gene match: 11. Germline V lookup: CDR1 SGHRS, CDR2 YFSETQ. The CDR3 extends over 15 amino acids. CDR3 sequence reads: CASSPGLATLGEQYF. The CDR3 DNA reads TGCGCCAGCAGCCCGGGACTAGCGACCTTGGGTGAGCAGTACTTC.

The CDR3 bases are TGTGCCAGCAGCCCCCAGTGGTCCCTGAACACTGAAGCTTTCTTT. It codes for CASSPQWSLNTEAFF. V usage is TRBV28 and J usage is TRBJ1-1; D call uncertain. Trimming took off 6 bases at V and 0 bases at J, with 14 bases between the two ends. The germline V gene encodes CDR1 MDHEN and CDR2 SYDVKM. The CDR3 has 15 amino acids.

The V call is TRBV27, the J call TRBJ1-6; 9 nucleotides agree with TRBD1. In germline, CDR1 is MNHEY, CDR2 SMNVEV (reference sequence). Trimming took 5 bases from V and 8 from J; bases not matched to a gene: 7. The CDR3 runs to 15 residues. CDR3 bases: TGTGCCAGCAGTGGAGGGACAGGGCAAGATTCACCCCTCCACTTT. Encoded protein: CASSGGTGQDSPLHF.

The chain joins TRBV4-2 to TRBJ2-3; D is possibly TRBD2 (6 bases). Trimming pared 0 bases from V and 2 bases from J, leaving 15 bases between. The V gene's germline CDR1 is LGHNA and CDR2 YNFKEQ. The CDR3 covers 17 residues. The CDR3 DNA follows: TGTGCCAGCAGCCAAGATCCCCGCGGGACTCACACAGATACGCAGTATTTT. Encoded protein: CASSQDPRGTHTDTQYF.

CDR3 in amino acids: CASSPGSVNTEAFF. In DNA, the CDR3 is TGTGCCAGCAGCCCCGGGTCGGTGAACACTGAAGCTTTCTTT. This chain uses TRBV7-9 with TRBJ1-1; D gene unclear. V shed 5 bases and J shed 0 bases, with 10 bases lying between them. Germline CDR1 SEHNR, CDR2 FQNEAQ (reference sequence). The CDR3 spans 14 residues.

The gene calls are TRBV7-2 and TRBJ1-1; 8 nucleotides align to TRBD1. The CDR3 is 15 amino acids. CDR1 SGHTA and CDR2 FQGNSA come from the germline V gene. J gave up 4 bases and V 5 bases, and 9 bases lay outside the gene matches. The chain's CDR3 is CASSTRQGRSTEAFF. The DNA for the CDR3 is TGTGCCAGCAGCACCCGACAGGGGCGGAGCACTGAAGCTTTCTTT.

The chain carries TRBV27 and TRBJ2-7, with D unresolved. Germline V gene sequence: CDR1 MNHEY, CDR2 SMNVEV (reference sequence). The CDR3 runs to 13 residues. Trimming cost V 2 bases and J 4 bases, with 9 bases left between them. The CDR3 is CASSLTSLYEQYF. The CDR3 DNA reads TGTGCCAGCAGTTTAACATCCCTTTACGAGCAGTACTTC.

This clone was found once. The rearrangement joins TRBV2 to TRBJ1-6; tentative D call: TRBD1 (6 bases). Trimming cost V 5 bases and J 9 bases, with 20 bases left between them. This CDR3 region has 16 residues. The germline gives CDR1 SNHLY, CDR2 FYNNEI. Here the CDR3 DNA reads TGTGCCAGCAGTTCACAGGGCGAGGGGAGTAGTTCACCCCTCCACTTT. Translating it yields CASSSQGEGSSSPLHF. Using reference TRBV2 and TRBJ1-6 for the parts outside the CDR3, the full variable domain is EPEVTQTPSHQVTQMGQEVILRCVPISNHLYFYWYRQILGQKVEFLVSFYNNEISEKSEIFDDQFSVERPDGSNFTLKIRSTKLEDSAMYFCASSSQGEGSSSPLHFGNGTRLTVT.

The gene calls are TRBV6-5 and TRBJ2-7; the match to TRBD1 covers 8 bases. Germline assignment: CDR1 MNHEY and CDR2 SVGAGI. The ends lost 6 bases at V and 2 bases at J; junction bases unmatched: 3. The CDR3 runs to 13 residues. The CDR3 loop reads CASSDRGPYEQYF. For the CDR3, the DNA is TGTGCCAGCAGCGACAGGGGCCCCTACGAGCAGTACTTC.

The chain links TRBV5-1 to TRBJ2-3, with D perhaps matching TRBD2 (6 bases). V was shortened by 4 bases and J by 1 base, with 19 bases between the two germline ends. The germline V gene encodes CDR1 SGHRS and CDR2 YFSETQ. The CDR3 spans 17 residues. CDR3 coding DNA: TGCGCCAGCAGCCCCAGCGCCTTGGGGGGAGGCACAGATACGCAGTATTTT. This sequence encodes CASSPSALGGGTDTQYF.

This chain connects TRBV11-3 to TRBJ1-2, with 7 bases aligning to TRBD1. The CDR3 totals 13 residues. V was clipped by 6 bases and J by 5 bases; unmatched bases: 6. CDR1 is SGHNT and CDR2 is YENEEA in the germline V gene. Here the CDR3 DNA reads TGTGCCAGCAGTTATGACAGGGAGTATGGCTACACCTTC. This codes for CASSYDREYGYTF.

J is TRBJ2-6 and V is TRBV27; D is undetermined. Trimming shortened V by 6 bases and J by 0 bases, and 6 bases separated the two germline ends. The CDR3 is 14 amino acids. Per germline, CDR1 MNHEY and CDR2 SMNVEV (reference sequence). DNA for the CDR3: TGTGCCAGCAGCGCGGTCTCTGGGGCCAACGTCCTGACTTTC. This sequence encodes CASSAVSGANVLTF.